A selection of T cell receptor beta chains follows, all from one sample in a study of cytomegalovirus exposure and HLA in healthy donors. The repertoire was sequenced with immunoSEQ multiplex PCR; TCRdb's copy has only in-frame clones and lacks some. Here the sample spans 180,000 or so clones, around 76% being singletons. The sample was PBMCs. The receptors here all came from a man aged 40-55 years in good health and CMV-seronegative. The conserved cysteine and the conserved F or W are not part of the CDR3 here.

len: 15
v_gene: TRBV6-1
CDR3aa: ASSDIPGQGLLETQY

len: 13
v_gene: TRBV6-5
CDR3aa: ASREVSGTDYGYT

len: 14
v_gene: TRBV5-6
CDR3aa: ASSLRGLATNEKLF

len: 12
v_gene: TRBV11-2
CDR3aa: ASSSLSGANVLT

len: 13
v_gene: TRBV18
CDR3aa: ASSTAAQINTEAF

len: 12
v_gene: TRBV2
CDR3aa: ASSSLTPNYGYT

len: 10
v_gene: TRBV28
CDR3aa: ASTINTGELF

len: 13
v_gene: TRBV5-4
CDR3aa: ASRRGQGINTEAF

len: 13
v_gene: TRBV7-3
CDR3aa: ASSLQPGQSYEQY

len: 13
v_gene: TRBV28
CDR3aa: ASSSGGGDGTEAF

len: 11
v_gene: TRBV30
CDR3aa: AWSVQGVNEQY

len: 15
v_gene: TRBV4-3
CDR3aa: ASSQDQGRGLWWTQY

len: 13
v_gene: TRBV27
CDR3aa: ASSLKPGMNTEAF

len: 13
v_gene: TRBV7-3
CDR3aa: ASSLVRTNTGELF

len: 16
v_gene: TRBV5-3
CDR3aa: ARSSRDRVSSGANVLT

len: 10
v_gene: TRBV6-6
CDR3aa: ASKGGSNEQF

len: 12
v_gene: TRBV18
CDR3aa: ASSSQGQGLEAF

len: 11
v_gene: TRBV4-1
CDR3aa: ASHFEGTDTQY

len: 12
v_gene: TRBV4-3
CDR3aa: ASSPVRGAYEQY

len: 14
v_gene: TRBV5-6
CDR3aa: ASSLDRDRRTDTQY

len: 12
v_gene: TRBV5-1
CDR3aa: ASSFEGGNTEAF

len: 13
v_gene: TRBV7-2
CDR3aa: ASSLESSTNNEQF

len: 12
v_gene: TRBV5-1
CDR3aa: ASRRGGDSNEQF

len: 11
v_gene: TRBV2
CDR3aa: ASTGGRGNTIY

len: 14
v_gene: TRBV6-6
CDR3aa: ASIQGRQGGNQPQH

len: 15
v_gene: TRBV11-3
CDR3aa: ASSLISRGGSYNEQF

len: 11
v_gene: TRBV7-2
CDR3aa: ASSLDWYNEQF

len: 12
v_gene: TRBV19
CDR3aa: ATLAGTGTYEQY

len: 11
v_gene: TRBV30
CDR3aa: AWSAGTAETQY